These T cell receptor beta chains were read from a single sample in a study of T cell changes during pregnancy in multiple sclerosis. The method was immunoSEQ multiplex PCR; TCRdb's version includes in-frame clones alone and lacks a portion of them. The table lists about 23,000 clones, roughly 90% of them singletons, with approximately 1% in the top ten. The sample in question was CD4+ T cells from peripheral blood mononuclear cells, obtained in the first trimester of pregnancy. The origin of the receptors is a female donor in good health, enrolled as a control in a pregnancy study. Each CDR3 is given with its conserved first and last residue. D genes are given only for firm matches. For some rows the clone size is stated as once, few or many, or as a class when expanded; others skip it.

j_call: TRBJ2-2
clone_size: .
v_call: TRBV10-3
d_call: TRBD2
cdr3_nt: TGTGCCATCAGCATTTATAGCGGGACCACCGGGGAGCTGTTTTTT
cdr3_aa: CAISIYSGTTGELFF

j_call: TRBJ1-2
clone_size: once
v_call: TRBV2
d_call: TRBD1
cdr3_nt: TGTGCCAGCAGACGACCGGGACAGGCCTCCGGCTACACCTTC
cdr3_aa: CASRRPGQASGYTF

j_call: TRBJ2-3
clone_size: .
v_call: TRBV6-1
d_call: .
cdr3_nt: TGTGCCACCTCGGGACAGCGGGCAGATACGCAGTATTTT
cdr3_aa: CATSGQRADTQYF

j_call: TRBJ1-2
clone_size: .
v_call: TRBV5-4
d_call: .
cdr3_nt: TGTGCCAGCAGCTTCGACGAAGTGGGACACGGCTACACCTTC
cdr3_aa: CASSFDEVGHGYTF

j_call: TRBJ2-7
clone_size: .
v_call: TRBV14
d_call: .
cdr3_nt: TGTGCCAGCAGCCAATTATTCGGCTACGAGCAGTACTTC
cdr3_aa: CASSQLFGYEQYF

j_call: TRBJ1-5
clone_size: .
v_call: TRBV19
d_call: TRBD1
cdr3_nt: TGTGCCAGTAGGAGCCGACAGGGGGTGGATTACCATTTT
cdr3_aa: CASRSRQGVDYHF

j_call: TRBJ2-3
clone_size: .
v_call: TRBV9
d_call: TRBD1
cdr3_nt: TGTGCCAGCAGCGTAGGGAGGATCGGACAGGGGCTTAGCACAGATACGCAGTATTTT
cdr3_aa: CASSVGRIGQGLSTDTQYF

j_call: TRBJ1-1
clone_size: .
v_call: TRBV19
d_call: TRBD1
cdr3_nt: TGTGCCAGTAGATCACAGGGGTCCACTGAAGCTTTCTTT
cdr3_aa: CASRSQGSTEAFF

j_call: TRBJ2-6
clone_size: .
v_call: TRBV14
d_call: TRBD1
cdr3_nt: TGTGCCAGCAGCCAGGGACAGGGGTCTGGGGCCAACGTCCTGACTTTC
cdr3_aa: CASSQGQGSGANVLTF

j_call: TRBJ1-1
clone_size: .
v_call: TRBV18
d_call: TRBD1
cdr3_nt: TGTGCCAGCTCACGACTCGGACAGGGGGCAGGTAACACTGAAGCTTTCTTT
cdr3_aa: CASSRLGQGAGNTEAFF

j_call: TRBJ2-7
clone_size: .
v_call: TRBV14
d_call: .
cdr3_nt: TGTGCCAGCAGCCAAGAACAGGGAGTCTTGAGCGAGCAGTACTTC
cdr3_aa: CASSQEQGVLSEQYF

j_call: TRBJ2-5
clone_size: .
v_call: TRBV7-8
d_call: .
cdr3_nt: TGTGCCAGCAGTCCTTATAACCAAGAGACCCAGTACTTC
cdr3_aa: CASSPYNQETQYF

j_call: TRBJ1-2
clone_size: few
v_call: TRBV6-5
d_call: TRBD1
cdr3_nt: TGTGCCAGCAGTTCCACGCTCGGACAGGGTCGCTACACCTTC
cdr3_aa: CASSSTLGQGRYTF

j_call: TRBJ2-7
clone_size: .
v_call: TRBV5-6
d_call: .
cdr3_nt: TGTGCCAGCAGCTTGGGCTCAGGATTCGAGCAGTACTTC
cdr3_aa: CASSLGSGFEQYF